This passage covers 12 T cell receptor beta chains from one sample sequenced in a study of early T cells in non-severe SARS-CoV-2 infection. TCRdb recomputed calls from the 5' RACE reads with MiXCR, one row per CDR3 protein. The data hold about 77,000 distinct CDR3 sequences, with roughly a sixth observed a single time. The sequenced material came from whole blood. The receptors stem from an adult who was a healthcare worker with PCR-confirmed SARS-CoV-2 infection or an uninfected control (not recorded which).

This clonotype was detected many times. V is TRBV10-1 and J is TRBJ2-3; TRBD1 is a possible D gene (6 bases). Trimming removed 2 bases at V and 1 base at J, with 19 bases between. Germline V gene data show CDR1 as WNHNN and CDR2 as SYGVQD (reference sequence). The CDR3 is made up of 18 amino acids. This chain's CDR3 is CASSEGGGQKLRTDTQYF. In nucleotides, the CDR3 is TGCGCCAGCAGTGAGGGTGGCGGACAGAAACTACGCACAGATACGCAGTATTTT.

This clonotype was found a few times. CDR3 nucleotide sequence: TGTGCCAGCAGTCTTCAGGGTTGGACTAATGAAAAACTGTTTTTT. It codes for CASSLQGWTNEKLFF. The V call is TRBV6-5, the J call TRBJ1-4, with TRBD1 as a possible D gene (5 bases). Germline V gives CDR1 MNHEY, CDR2 SVGAGI. Deletions cut 5 bases from V and 2 bases from J, with 12 bases between. The CDR3 runs to 15 residues.

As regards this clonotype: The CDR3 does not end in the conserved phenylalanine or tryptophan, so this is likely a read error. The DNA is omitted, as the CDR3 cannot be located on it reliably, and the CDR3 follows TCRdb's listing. This CDR3 is CASSQQFGPYI. This chain joins TRBV12-3 or TRBV12-4 and TRBJ1-1. The CDR3 numbers 11 amino acids, ends counted.

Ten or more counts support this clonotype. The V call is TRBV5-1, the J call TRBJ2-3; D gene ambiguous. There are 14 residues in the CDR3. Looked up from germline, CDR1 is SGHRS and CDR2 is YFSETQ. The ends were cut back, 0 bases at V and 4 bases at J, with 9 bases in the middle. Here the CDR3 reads CASSLAQVADTQYF. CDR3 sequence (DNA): TGCGCCAGCAGCTTGGCACAAGTAGCAGATACGCAGTATTTT. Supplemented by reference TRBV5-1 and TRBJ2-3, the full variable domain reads KAGVTQTPRYLIKTRGQQVTLSCSPISGHRSVSWYQQTPGQGLQFLFEYFSETQRNKGNFPGRFSGRQFSNSRSEMNVSTLELGDSALYLCASSLAQVADTQYFGPGTRLTVL.

CDR3 in DNA: TGTGCAGTCGGGGTCCTAGCGGGCACAGATACGCAGTATTTT. Encoded protein: CAVGVLAGTDTQYF. V and J are TRBV19 and TRBJ2-3; 7 nucleotides match TRBD2. CDR1 and CDR2 (germline): LNHDA, SQIVND (reference sequence). This CDR3 contains 14 residues.

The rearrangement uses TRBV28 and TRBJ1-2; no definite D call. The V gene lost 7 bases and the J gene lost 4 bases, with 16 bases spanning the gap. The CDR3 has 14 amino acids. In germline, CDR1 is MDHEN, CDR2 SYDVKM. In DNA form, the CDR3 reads TGTGCCAGCACAAGCTTGGCAGCGGGCTATGGCTACACCTTC. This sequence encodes CASTSLAAGYGYTF.

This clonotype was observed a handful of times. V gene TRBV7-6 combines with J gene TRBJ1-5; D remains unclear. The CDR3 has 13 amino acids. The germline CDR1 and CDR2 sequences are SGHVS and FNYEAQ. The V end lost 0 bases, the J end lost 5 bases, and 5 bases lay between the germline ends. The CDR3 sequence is CASSLARYQPQHF. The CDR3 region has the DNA TGTGCCAGCAGCTTAGCCCGGTATCAGCCCCAGCATTTT.

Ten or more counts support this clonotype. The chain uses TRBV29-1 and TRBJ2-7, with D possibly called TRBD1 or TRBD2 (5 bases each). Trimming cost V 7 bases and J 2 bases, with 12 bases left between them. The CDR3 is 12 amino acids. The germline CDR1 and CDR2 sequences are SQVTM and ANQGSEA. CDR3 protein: CSARRGTYEQYF. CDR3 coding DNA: TGCAGCGCCCGACGGGGCACCTACGAGCAGTACTTC.

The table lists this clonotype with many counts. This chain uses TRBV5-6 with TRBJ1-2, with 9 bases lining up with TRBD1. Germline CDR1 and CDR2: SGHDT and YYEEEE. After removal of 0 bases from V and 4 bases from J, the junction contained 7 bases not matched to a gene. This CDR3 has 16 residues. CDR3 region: CASSLGPGTGTYGYTF. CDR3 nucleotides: TGTGCCAGCAGCTTGGGGCCCGGGACAGGGACCTATGGCTACACCTTC.

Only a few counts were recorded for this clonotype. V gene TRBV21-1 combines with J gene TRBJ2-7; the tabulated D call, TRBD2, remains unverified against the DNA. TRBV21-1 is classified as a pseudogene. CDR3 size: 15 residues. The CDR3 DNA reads TGTGCCAGCAGCGGGCCTAGCGGTTTTTCCTACGAGCAGTACTTC. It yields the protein CASSGPSGFSYEQYF.

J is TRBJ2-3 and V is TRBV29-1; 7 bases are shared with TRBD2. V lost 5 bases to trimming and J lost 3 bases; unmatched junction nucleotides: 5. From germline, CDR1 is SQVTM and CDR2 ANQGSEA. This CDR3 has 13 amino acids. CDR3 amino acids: CSVPREGTDTQYF. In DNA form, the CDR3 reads TGCAGCGTTCCCAGGGAGGGGACAGATACGCAGTATTTT.

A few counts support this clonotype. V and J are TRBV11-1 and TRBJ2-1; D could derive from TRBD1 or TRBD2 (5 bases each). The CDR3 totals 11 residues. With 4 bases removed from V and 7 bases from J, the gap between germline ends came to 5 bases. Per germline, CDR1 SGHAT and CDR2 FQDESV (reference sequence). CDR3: CASSWGNEQFF. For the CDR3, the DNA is TGTGCCAGCAGCTGGGGGAATGAGCAGTTCTTC.